These 23 T cell receptor beta chains were all obtained from the same sample, sequenced in a study of shared clonotypes between healthy human individuals. Repertoires were generated with immunoSEQ multiplex PCR, while TCRdb's copy carries only in-frame clones and drops some. Here the sample spans 1.5 million to 2.5 million clones, about 95% being singletons. As defined, naive CD8 cells were CD45RO-negative and positively selected for CCR7, with terminally differentiated effector memory CD45RA+ cells excluded. Source material: naive CD8+ T cells sorted from blood. The receptors were sampled from a man younger than 30 in good health.

This clone turned up a few times. The rearrangement joins TRBV7-6 to TRBJ2-4; 9 bases fit TRBD2. V gave up 5 bases and J gave up 7 bases; unmatched junction bases: 6. The germline V gene has CDR1 SGHVS and CDR2 FNYEAQ. The CDR3 contains 14 residues. CDR3 nucleotides: TGTGCCAGCAGCCCCCTAGCGGGAATCAACATTCAGTACTTC. This encodes CASSPLAGINIQYF.

Of note for this clone: The sample carries other DNA sequences with the same CDR3. V and J are TRBV5-6 and TRBJ1-6; 9 bases match TRBD1. Germline lookup yields CDR1 SGHDT and CDR2 YYEEEE. The CDR3 spans 15 residues. V was pared by 0 bases and J by 10 bases, with 5 bases of the junction left unmatched. The CDR3 loop is CASSLGQGVGSPLHF. The CDR3 DNA reads TGTGCCAGCAGCTTGGGACAGGGGGTAGGATCACCCCTCCACTTT.

This clone is a singleton in its sample. Additional DNA sequences in this sample encode the identical CDR3. The chain joins TRBV11-2 to TRBJ2-5; a possible D gene is TRBD2 (6 bases). V shed 4 bases and J shed 3 bases, with 9 bases lying between them. The V gene's germline CDR1 is SGHAT and CDR2 FQNNGV. This CDR3 contains 13 residues. The CDR3 DNA is TGTGCCAGCAGCTCGGGACTCGAAGAGACCCAGTACTTC. This codes for CASSSGLEETQYF.

The chain couples TRBV7-8 to TRBJ2-5, with a possible D match to TRBD2 (5 bases). Looked up from germline, CDR1 is SGHVS and CDR2 is FQNEAQ. With 4 bases removed from V and 5 bases from J, the gap between germline ends came to 17 bases. The CDR3 covers 15 residues. This chain's CDR3 is CASSSLPEGGETQYF. In DNA form, the CDR3 reads TGTGCCAGCAGCTCACTACCAGAGGGCGGGGAGACCCAGTACTTC.

This chain links TRBV4-1 with TRBJ2-7, with TRBD2 identical over 13 bases. The CDR3 loop spans 18 amino acids. Trimming took 1 base from V and 2 from J; bases not matched to a gene: 8. Germline V gene data show CDR1 as MGHRA and CDR2 as YSYEKL. The CDR3 spells CASSQGGPGLAGTYEQYF. The CDR3 region has the DNA TGCGCCAGCAGCCAAGGGGGTCCGGGACTAGCGGGAACCTACGAGCAGTACTTC.

The rearrangement links TRBV30 to TRBJ2-7; no clear D gene. CDR1 is GTSNPN and CDR2 is SVGIG in the germline V gene (reference sequence). Deletions cut 0 bases from V and 7 bases from J, with 4 bases between. CDR3 length: 10 residues. In DNA form, the CDR3 reads TGTGCCTGGAGTGTGCTGGAGCAGTACTTC. This codes for CAWSVLEQYF. Full variable domain (rest looked up from reference TRBV30 and TRBJ2-7): SQTIHQWPATLVQPVGSPLSLECTVEGTSNPNLYWYRQAAGRGLQLLFYSVGIGQISSEVPQNLSASRPQDRQFILSSKKLLLSDSGFYLCAWSVLEQYFGPGTRLTVT.

V gene TRBV13 combines with J gene TRBJ2-7, with a weak D call TRBD1 (6 bases). Germline CDR1 and CDR2: PRHDT and FYEKMQ (reference sequence). This CDR3 is built from 15 residues. V gave up 5 bases and J gave up 4 bases, with 18 bases separating them. The CDR3, as DNA: TGTGCCAGCAGCAGAGCCGGGACAAAACTGTACGAGCAGTACTTC. As protein: CASSRAGTKLYEQYF. Together with reference TRBV13 and TRBJ2-7, the CDR3 gives the full variable domain: AAGVIQSPRHLIKEKRETATLKCYPIPRHDTVYWYQQGPGQDPQFLISFYEKMQSDKGSIPDRFSAQQFSDYHSELNMSSLELGDSALYFCASSRAGTKLYEQYFGPGTRLTVT.

V and J are TRBV6-1 and TRBJ2-2; D is tentatively TRBD1 or TRBD2 (5 bases each). CDR3 size: 15 residues. V lost 3 bases to trimming and J lost 9 bases, with 17 bases between them. Germline V CDR1 and CDR2: MNHNS, SASEGT. CDR3 nucleotides: TGTGCCAGCAGTGAGACCCGGGGACCGGGGAGGGAGCTGTTTTTT. Amino acid sequence: CASSETRGPGRELFF.

The chain is built from TRBV11-2 and TRBJ1-6; D uncertain. The CDR3 is made up of 15 amino acids. V lost 6 bases to trimming and J lost 4 bases, with 13 bases between them. Germline-derived CDR1 and CDR2 are SGHAT and FQNNGV. In DNA form, the CDR3 reads TGTGCCAGCAGTTTTTCGGGGTTATATAATTCACCCCTCCACTTT. Translated: CASSFSGLYNSPLHF.

As for this clone: Other DNA sequences in the same sample also yield this CDR3. J is TRBJ1-6 and V is TRBV6-5; D call uncertain. CDR3 length: 14 amino acids. V was trimmed by 0 bases and J by 8 bases, leaving 8 bases between them. Germline CDR1 reads MNHEY; CDR2 reads SVGAGI. The CDR3 nucleotides read TGTGCCAGCAGTTACTCAGAGGGCCATTCACCCCTCCACTTT. Protein sequence: CASSYSEGHSPLHF.

This chain connects TRBV5-1 to TRBJ1-1; 7 nucleotides align to TRBD1. The V segment lost 3 bases and the J segment 5 bases; nucleotides outside the gene matches: 10. CDR3 length: 15 amino acids. CDR1 and CDR2 (germline): SGHRS, YFSETQ. CDR3 nucleotide sequence: TGCGCCAGCAGCTCGGAAACAGGGGCGCGGACTGAAGCTTTCTTT. Translating it yields CASSSETGARTEAFF.

The V and J genes are TRBV6-1 and TRBJ2-7; no clear D gene. The CDR3 length is 16 residues. The germline gives CDR1 MNHNS, CDR2 SASEGT. The V and J ends lost 3 bases and 10 bases respectively, with 25 bases between them. The CDR3 DNA sequence: TGTGCCAGCAGTGACCCTTACGTATTTGAATCTACGAGCCAGTACTTC. This sequence encodes CASSDPYVFESTSQYF.

V usage is TRBV7-3 and J usage is TRBJ2-5, with 8 positions matching TRBD1. This CDR3 is 15 amino acids long. The trim removed 2 bases at V and 5 bases at J, leaving 7 bases unmatched. Germline V gene lookup returns CDR1 SGHTA and CDR2 FQGTGA. Here the CDR3 DNA reads TGTGCCAGCAGCTTAGACAGGGGATCAGGGGAGACCCAGTACTTC. Translation gives CASSLDRGSGETQYF.

The genes are TRBV27 and TRBJ2-1, with D uncertain. The ends were cut back, 5 bases at V and 4 bases at J, with 6 bases in the middle. This CDR3 contains 12 residues. Germline CDR1 and CDR2: MNHEY and SMNVEV (reference sequence). CDR3 DNA sequence: TGTGCCAGCAGTGAAAGGTACAATGAGCAGTTCTTC. Translated: CASSERYNEQFF.

The V and J genes are TRBV10-2 and TRBJ2-7; 7 positions match TRBD2. J gave up 0 bases and V 8 bases, and 7 bases lay outside the gene matches. The CDR3 consists of 14 residues. Germline lookup yields CDR1 WSHSY and CDR2 SAAADI. CDR3 nucleotides: TGCGCCAGCGGGGCTAGCGGCTCCTCCTACGAGCAGTACTTC. Amino acid sequence: CASGASGSSYEQYF.

This sequence joins TRBV30 and TRBJ2-3; the D gene is possibly TRBD1 (6 bases). The CDR3 is 14 residues long. The germline CDR1 and CDR2 sequences are GTSNPN and SVGIG (reference sequence). V lost 0 bases to trimming and J lost 2 bases, with 9 bases between them. The DNA of the CDR3 is TGTGCCTGGAGTGTACTGGGGGCCACAGATACGCAGTATTTT. Its protein is CAWSVLGATDTQYF. The full variable domain, completed using reference TRBV30 and TRBJ2-3, is SQTIHQWPATLVQPVGSPLSLECTVEGTSNPNLYWYRQAAGRGLQLLFYSVGIGQISSEVPQNLSASRPQDRQFILSSKKLLLSDSGFYLCAWSVLGATDTQYFGPGTRLTVL.

The J gene is TRBJ1-2, the V gene TRBV6-1; D possibly corresponds to TRBD1 (5 bases). Germline V gene lookup returns CDR1 MNHNS and CDR2 SASEGT. CDR3 length: 14 residues. V lost 8 bases, J lost 6 bases, and 19 bases lay in between. The CDR3: CASLLGGGLDGYTF. For the CDR3, the DNA is TGTGCCAGCTTACTCGGGGGAGGTTTGGATGGCTACACCTTC.

This chain joins TRBV4-1 and TRBJ1-6; D is uncertain. Germline V lookup: CDR1 MGHRA, CDR2 YSYEKL. The CDR3 covers 17 residues. V was pared by 0 bases and J by 6 bases, with 15 bases between. This chain's CDR3 is CASSQEPPRESNSPLHF. For the CDR3, the DNA is TGCGCCAGCAGCCAAGAACCCCCTCGGGAGTCTAATTCACCCCTCCACTTT.

The chain recombines TRBV11-2 with TRBJ1-1; D uncertain. The CDR3 contains 15 residues. Germline loops: CDR1 SGHAT, CDR2 FQNNGV. Trimming took 1 base from V and 3 from J, leaving 12 bases between them. This CDR3 reads CASSLVVGWDTEAFF. The CDR3 nucleotides read TGTGCCAGCAGCTTAGTCGTGGGCTGGGACACTGAAGCTTTCTTT.

On this clone itself: Other DNA sequences in the same sample also yield this CDR3. CDR3 in amino acids: CASSLGLAGDYEQYF. DNA of the CDR3: TGTGCCAGCAGCTTGGGACTAGCGGGGGATTACGAGCAGTACTTC. The genes are TRBV7-8 and TRBJ2-7, with 14 bases that match TRBD2. CDR3 size: 15 residues. V was clipped by 3 bases and J by 4 bases; unmatched bases: 2. Germline V lookup: CDR1 SGHVS, CDR2 FQNEAQ.

The chain recombines TRBV28 with TRBJ2-7; 9 bases are shared with TRBD1. The length of the CDR3 is 17 residues. Germline CDR1 MDHEN, CDR2 SYDVKM. J was trimmed by 2 bases and V by 5 bases; bases with no gene match: 13. For the CDR3, the DNA is TGTGCCAGCAGTCCATTCGCCGGGACAGGGCCTCCCTACGAGCAGTACTTC. It yields the protein CASSPFAGTGPPYEQYF.

DNA of the CDR3: TGTGCCAGCGCTCTCATCGGGGGAGCAGATACGCAGTATTTT. Translating it yields CASALIGGADTQYF. The genes are TRBV7-6 and TRBJ2-3; a possible D gene is TRBD2 (6 bases). Germline V CDR1 and CDR2: SGHVS, FNYEAQ. Trimming stripped 8 bases from V and 4 bases from J, with 16 bases between. The CDR3 spans 14 residues. Filled out from reference TRBV7-6 and TRBJ2-3, the complete variable domain reads GAGVSQSPRYKVTKRGQDVALRCDPISGHVSLYWYRQALGQGPEFLTYFNYEAQQDKSGLPNDRFSAERPEGSISTLTIQRTEQRDSAMYRCASALIGGADTQYFGPGTRLTVL.

This chain uses TRBV29-1 with TRBJ2-6, with D possibly being TRBD2 (6 bases). The CDR3 covers 17 residues. Germline V gene data show CDR1 as SQVTM and CDR2 as ANQGSEA. With 0 bases removed from V and 2 bases from J, the gap between germline ends came to 14 bases. CDR3 protein: CSVEEQTGAAGANVLTF. CDR3 DNA sequence: TGCAGCGTTGAAGAGCAGACGGGAGCCGCTGGGGCCAACGTCCTGACTTTC.